Listed below are T cell receptor beta chains from one sample, sequenced in a study of blood T cell repertoires in COVID-19. Only in-frame clones appear in the TCRdb table, and some are missing; sequencing was by immunoSEQ multiplex PCR. Here the sample spans over 130,000 clones, 88% being singletons. Sequenced material: peripheral blood. The receptors originated from a man between 60 and 70 years old with active or convalescent COVID-19. The CDR3 runs from the conserved cysteine through the conserved F or W. The D gene is left open where the match is weak. The size entry is marked missing in some rows and otherwise reads once, few, many or a size class.

V gene	J gene	D gene	clone size	CDR3 DNA	CDR3 protein
TRBV6-2/TRBV6-3	TRBJ2-7	NA	few	TGTGCCAGCAGCCCTAGACTATCCAGGATTTCTGGAAGATACGAGCAGTACTTC	CASSPRLSRISGRYEQYF
TRBV3-1/TRBV3-2	TRBJ2-3	TRBD1	NA	TGTGCCAGCACCCTCAAGGGACAGGGAACAGATACGCAGTATTTT	CASTLKGQGTDTQYF
TRBV19	TRBJ2-7	TRBD1	NA	TGTGCCAGTAGTCCCCGGGACAGGGGGCAGGGGGTCGAGCAGTACTTC	CASSPRDRGQGVEQYF
TRBV6-2/TRBV6-3	TRBJ2-7	NA	NA	TGTGCCAGCAGTTCCTTGCGTCTAACAGGGAACGAGCAGTACTTC	CASSSLRLTGNEQYF
TRBV6-5	TRBJ2-5	TRBD2	NA	TGTGCCAGCAGTTACCAAGTGGGAGGGCCGGAAGAGACCCAGTACTTC	CASSYQVGGPEETQYF
TRBV7-2	TRBJ1-1	TRBD1	NA	TGTGCCAGCAGCGTGCGGACAGGGGGAACTGAAGCTTTCTTT	CASSVRTGGTEAFF
TRBV19	TRBJ2-7	TRBD1	NA	TGTGCCAGTCGTGACAGGGGGACCCAGAGGAAGTACTTC	CASRDRGTQRKYF
TRBV28	TRBJ2-3	TRBD2	NA	TGTGCCAGCAGTTCCCCGGGAGGGACCACAGATACGCAGTATTTT	CASSSPGGTTDTQYF
TRBV28	TRBJ2-2	TRBD1	NA	TGTGCCAGCAGTTTAGGGGGACAGGGGGCAAAAGGGGAGCTGTTTTTT	CASSLGGQGAKGELFF
TRBV6-5	TRBJ2-2	TRBD1	NA	TGTGCCAGCAGCTTCGACAGGGCGGGCACCGGGGAGCTGTTTTTT	CASSFDRAGTGELFF
TRBV11-3	TRBJ2-1	TRBD2	few	TGTGCCAGCAGCTTAGAGGTAGCGGGAGGATACCACAATGAGCAGTTCTTC	CASSLEVAGGYHNEQFF
TRBV29-1	TRBJ2-3	NA	NA	TGCAGCATGAGGCCTTTCACAGATACGCAGTATTTT	CSMRPFTDTQYF
TRBV2	TRBJ2-7	TRBD1	NA	TGTGCCAGCGGGGGACAGGGGTCGTACGAGCAGTACTTC	CASGGQGSYEQYF
TRBV5-1	TRBJ2-5	NA	NA	TGCGCCAGCAGCTTGGACGGTAAAGAGACCCAGTACTTC	CASSLDGKETQYF
TRBV7-2	TRBJ2-1	NA	NA	TGTGCCAGCAGCGCACGAGGTAACAATGAGCAGTTCTTC	CASSARGNNEQFF
TRBV4-1	TRBJ2-5	NA	NA	TGCGCCAGCAGCCAAGGGCAGGGACATTCCCAAGAGACCCAGTACTTC	CASSQGQGHSQETQYF
TRBV3-1/TRBV3-2	TRBJ2-7	NA	NA	TGTGCCAGCAGCCTAAACACCTACGAGCAGTACTTC	CASSLNTYEQYF
TRBV6-5	TRBJ1-3	NA	few	TGTGCCAGCAGTTACTCGTATACAGGAGCTGGAAACACCATATATTTT	CASSYSYTGAGNTIYF
TRBV5-1	TRBJ1-2	TRBD1	NA	TGCGCCAGCAGGCGACAGGGAGGCTATGGCTACACCTTC	CASRRQGGYGYTF
TRBV7-2	TRBJ2-3	NA	NA	TGTGCCAGCAGCTTAGCTTCCAGAACAGATACGCAGTATTTT	CASSLASRTDTQYF
TRBV9	TRBJ1-4	NA	NA	TGTGCCAGCAGCCCCGGGACTGCGAATGAAAAACTGTTTTTT	CASSPGTANEKLFF
TRBV20-1	TRBJ2-2	NA	NA	TGCAGTGCTAGTGAGTCTTTGAACAGGAACACCGGGGAGCTGTTTTTT	CSASESLNRNTGELFF
TRBV14	TRBJ2-3	TRBD2	NA	TGTGCCAGCAGCCCGCTAGCGGGAGGACTCACAGATACGCAGTATTTT	CASSPLAGGLTDTQYF
TRBV4-2	TRBJ2-7	TRBD2	few	TGTGCCAGCAGCTTGGGGGGGAGAGGGGCCTACGAGCAGTACTTC	CASSLGGRGAYEQYF
TRBV28	TRBJ2-7	NA	NA	TGTGCCAGCAGTGACAGGTGGGAGCAGTACTTC	CASSDRWEQYF